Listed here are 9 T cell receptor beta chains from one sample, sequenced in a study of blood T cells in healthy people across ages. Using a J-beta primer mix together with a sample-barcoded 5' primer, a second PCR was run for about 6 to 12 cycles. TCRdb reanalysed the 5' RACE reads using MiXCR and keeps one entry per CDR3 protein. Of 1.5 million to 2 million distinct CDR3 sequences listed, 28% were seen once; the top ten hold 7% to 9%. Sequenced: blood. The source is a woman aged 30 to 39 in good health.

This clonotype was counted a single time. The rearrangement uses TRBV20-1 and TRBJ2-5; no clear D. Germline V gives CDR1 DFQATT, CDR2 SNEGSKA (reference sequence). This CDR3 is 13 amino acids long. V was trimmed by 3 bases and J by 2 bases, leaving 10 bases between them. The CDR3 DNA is TGCAGTGCTAGCTTTGGGCGACAAGAGACCCAGTACTTC. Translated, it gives CSASFGRQETQYF.

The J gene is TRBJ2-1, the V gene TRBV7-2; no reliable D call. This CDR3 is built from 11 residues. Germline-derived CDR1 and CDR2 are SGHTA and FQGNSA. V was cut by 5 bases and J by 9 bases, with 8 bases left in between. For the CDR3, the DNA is TGTGCCAGCAGCGGTAAGGGTGAGCAGTTCTTC. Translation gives CASSGKGEQFF.

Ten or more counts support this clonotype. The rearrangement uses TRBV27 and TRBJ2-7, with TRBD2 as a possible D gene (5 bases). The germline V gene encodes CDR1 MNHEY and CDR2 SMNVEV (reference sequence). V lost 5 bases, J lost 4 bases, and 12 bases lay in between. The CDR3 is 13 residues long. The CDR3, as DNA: TGTGCCAGCAGTCAGACTACGTCTTACGAGCAGTACTTC. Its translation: CASSQTTSYEQYF.

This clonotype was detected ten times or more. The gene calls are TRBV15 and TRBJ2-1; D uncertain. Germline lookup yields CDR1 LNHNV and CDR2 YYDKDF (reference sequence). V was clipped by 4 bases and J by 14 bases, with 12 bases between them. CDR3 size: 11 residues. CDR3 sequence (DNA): TGTGCCACCAGCAACTCGTATTTGGAGTTCTTC. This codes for CATSNSYLEFF.

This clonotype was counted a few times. CDR3 residues: CASSLERVSYTF. CDR3 bases: TGTGCCAGCAGCTTAGAAAGGGTTAGCTACACCTTC. This chain uses TRBV7-2 with TRBJ1-2; D is unclear. The germline CDR1 and CDR2 sequences are SGHTA and FQGNSA. The CDR3 has 12 residues. The ends were cut back, 1 base at V and 9 bases at J, with 9 bases in the middle.

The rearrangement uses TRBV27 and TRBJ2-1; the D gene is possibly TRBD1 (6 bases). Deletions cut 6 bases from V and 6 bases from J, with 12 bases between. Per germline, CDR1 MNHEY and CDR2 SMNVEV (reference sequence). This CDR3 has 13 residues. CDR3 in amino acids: CASRQGPLNEQFF. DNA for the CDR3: TGTGCCAGCAGGCAGGGGCCACTCAATGAGCAGTTCTTC.

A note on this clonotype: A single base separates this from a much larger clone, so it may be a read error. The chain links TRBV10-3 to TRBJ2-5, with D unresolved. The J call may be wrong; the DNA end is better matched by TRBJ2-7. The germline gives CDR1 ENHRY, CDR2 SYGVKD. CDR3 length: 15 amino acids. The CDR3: CAVSDSHSLSYEQYF. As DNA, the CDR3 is TGTGCCGTCAGTGATAGTCACAGTCTCTCCTACGAGCAGTACTTC.

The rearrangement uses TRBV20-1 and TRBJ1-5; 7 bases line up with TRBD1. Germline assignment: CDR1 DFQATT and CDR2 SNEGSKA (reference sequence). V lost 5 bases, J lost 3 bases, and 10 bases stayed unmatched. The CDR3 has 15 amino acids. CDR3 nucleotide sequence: TGCAGTGCTGGACGAGTCAGGGGGGTCAATCAGCCCCAGCATTTT. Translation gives CSAGRVRGVNQPQHF.

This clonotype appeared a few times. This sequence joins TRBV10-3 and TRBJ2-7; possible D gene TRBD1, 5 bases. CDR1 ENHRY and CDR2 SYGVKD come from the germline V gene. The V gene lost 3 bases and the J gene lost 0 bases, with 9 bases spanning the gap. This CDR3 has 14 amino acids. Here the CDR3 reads CAISERQSSYEQYF. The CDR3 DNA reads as TGTGCCATCAGTGAACGACAGAGCTCCTACGAGCAGTACTTC.